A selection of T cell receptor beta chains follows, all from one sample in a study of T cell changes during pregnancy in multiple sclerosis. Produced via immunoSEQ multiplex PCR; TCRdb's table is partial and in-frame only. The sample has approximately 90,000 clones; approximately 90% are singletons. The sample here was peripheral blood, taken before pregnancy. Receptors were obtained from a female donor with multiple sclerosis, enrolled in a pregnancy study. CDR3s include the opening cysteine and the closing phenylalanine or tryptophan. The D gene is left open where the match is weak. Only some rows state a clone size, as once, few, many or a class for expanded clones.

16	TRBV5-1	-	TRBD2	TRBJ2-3	CASSHFTSGGPDTQYF	TGCGCCAGCAGCCACTTCACTAGCGGGGGCCCAGATACGCAGTATTTT
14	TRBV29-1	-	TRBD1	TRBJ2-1	CSSQGAGIYNEQFF	TGCAGCTCTCAGGGGGCAGGAATCTACAATGAGCAGTTCTTC
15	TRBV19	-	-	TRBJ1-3	CASSTRVLSGNTIYF	TGTGCCAGTAGTACCAGGGTGCTCTCTGGAAACACCATATATTTT
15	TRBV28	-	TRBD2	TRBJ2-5	CASTRSGSGEETQYF	TGTGCCAGCACCAGATCAGGGAGCGGGGAAGAGACCCAGTACTTC
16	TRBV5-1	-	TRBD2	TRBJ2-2	CASSDIAGRNTGELFF	TGCGCCAGCAGTGACATAGCGGGGAGAAACACCGGGGAGCTGTTTTTT
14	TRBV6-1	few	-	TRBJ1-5	CASAYRVGNQPQHF	TGTGCCAGCGCCTACAGGGTGGGCAATCAGCCCCAGCATTTT
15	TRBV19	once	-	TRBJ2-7	CASSRLHAQINEQYF	TGTGCCAGTAGTCGACTCCACGCCCAGATAAACGAGCAGTACTTC
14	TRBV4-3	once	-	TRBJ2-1	CASSQVEGYNEQFF	TGCGCCAGCAGCCAAGTGGAGGGATACAATGAGCAGTTCTTC
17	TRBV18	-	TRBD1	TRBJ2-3	CASSLTEQGPGTDTQYF	TGTGCCAGCTCACTGACTGAACAGGGGCCGGGCACAGATACGCAGTATTTT
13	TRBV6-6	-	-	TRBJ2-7	CASRLTPTYEQYF	TGTGCCAGCAGGTTGACACCCACCTACGAGCAGTACTTC
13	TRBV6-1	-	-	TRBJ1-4	CASRGWSREKLFF	TGTGCCAGCAGAGGTTGGAGCCGGGAAAAACTGTTTTTT
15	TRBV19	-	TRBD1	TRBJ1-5	CASSIATGGNQPQHF	TGTGCCAGTAGTATAGCTACAGGGGGTAATCAGCCCCAGCATTTT
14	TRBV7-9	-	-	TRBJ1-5	CASSLGPGNQPQHF	TGTGCCAGCAGCTTAGGTCCCGGGAATCAGCCCCAGCATTTT
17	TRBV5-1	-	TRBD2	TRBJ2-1	CASSPSIRSGGNNEQFF	TGCGCCAGCAGCCCCTCTATAAGAAGCGGGGGAAACAATGAGCAGTTCTTC
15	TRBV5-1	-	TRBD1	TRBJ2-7	CASSAGTVNSYEQYF	TGCGCCAGCAGCGCCGGGACAGTCAACTCCTACGAGCAGTACTTC
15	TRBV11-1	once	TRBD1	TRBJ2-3	CASSFPGQGADTQYF	TGTGCCAGCAGCTTCCCAGGACAGGGTGCAGATACGCAGTATTTT
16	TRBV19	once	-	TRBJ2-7	CASSPGSQKSSYEQYF	TGTGCCAGTTCTCCGGGATCACAGAAAAGCTCCTACGAGCAGTACTTC
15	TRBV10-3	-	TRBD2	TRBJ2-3	CAIGFAGGTPDTQYF	TGTGCCATCGGATTTGCGGGAGGGACCCCAGATACGCAGTATTTT
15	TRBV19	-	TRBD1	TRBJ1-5	CASSIYRGGNQPQHF	TGTGCCAGTAGTATCTACAGGGGTGGCAATCAGCCCCAGCATTTT
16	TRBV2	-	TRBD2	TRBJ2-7	CASSGLAGAASYEQYF	TGTGCCAGCAGTGGACTAGCGGGAGCCGCCTCCTACGAGCAGTACTTC
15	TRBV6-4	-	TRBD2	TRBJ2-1	CASSGLAGEYNEQFF	TGTGCCAGCAGTGGACTAGCGGGAGAGTACAATGAGCAGTTCTTC
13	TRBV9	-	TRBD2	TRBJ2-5	CASSPGLEETQYF	TGTGCCAGCAGCCCGGGACTAGAAGAGACCCAGTACTTC
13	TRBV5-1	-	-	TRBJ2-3	CASSPLVEDTQYF	TGCGCCAGCAGCCCCTTAGTCGAAGATACGCAGTATTTT
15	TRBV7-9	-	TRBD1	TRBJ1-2	CASSYGTGEGYGYTF	TGTGCCAGCAGCTACGGGACAGGGGAAGGCTATGGCTACACCTTC
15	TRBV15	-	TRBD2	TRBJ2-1	CATQWGGNFPNEQFF	TGTGCCACCCAATGGGGGGGTAATTTCCCCAATGAGCAGTTCTTC
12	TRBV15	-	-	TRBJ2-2	CASGAVDGELFF	TGTGCCAGCGGAGCTGTGGACGGGGAGCTGTTTTTT
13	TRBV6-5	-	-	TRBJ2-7	CASSRGHAYEQYF	TGTGCCAGCAGTAGGGGACACGCGTACGAGCAGTACTTC
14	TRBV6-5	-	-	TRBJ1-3	CASSYSTVQDTIYF	TGTGCCAGCAGTTACTCGACAGTTCAGGACACCATATATTTT
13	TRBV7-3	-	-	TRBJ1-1	CASSQTRTAEAFF	TGTGCCAGCAGTCAAACCAGGACAGCTGAAGCTTTCTTT
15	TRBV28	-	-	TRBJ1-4	CASSDLRQSHEKLFF	TGTGCCAGCAGCGACCTCCGACAGTCCCATGAAAAACTGTTTTTT
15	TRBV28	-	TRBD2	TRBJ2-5	CAIRLGLAGQETQYF	TGTGCCATCCGACTCGGACTAGCGGGCCAAGAGACCCAGTACTTC
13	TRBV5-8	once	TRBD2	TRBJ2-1	CASSRGGAREQFF	TGTGCCAGCAGCCGGGGGGGGGCGCGAGAGCAGTTCTTC
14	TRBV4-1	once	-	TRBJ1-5	CASSQAGRGQPQHF	TGCGCCAGCAGCCAAGCTGGAAGGGGTCAGCCCCAGCATTTT
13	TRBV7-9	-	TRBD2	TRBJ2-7	CASSQSGGYEQYF	TGTGCCAGCAGCCAATCGGGGGGGTACGAGCAGTACTTC
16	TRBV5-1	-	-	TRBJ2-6	CASSSTASSGANVLTF	TGCGCCAGCAGCTCAACAGCATCCTCTGGGGCCAACGTCCTGACTTTC
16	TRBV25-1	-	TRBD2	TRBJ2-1	CASSVPGTSAYNEQFF	TGTGCCAGCAGTGTCCCCGGGACTAGCGCATACAATGAGCAGTTCTTC
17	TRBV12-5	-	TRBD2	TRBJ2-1	CASGLALEREGYNEQFF	TGTGCTAGTGGTTTGGCATTGGAGCGGGAGGGTTACAATGAGCAGTTCTTC
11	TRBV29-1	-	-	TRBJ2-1	CSVPAVHEQFF	TGCAGCGTTCCCGCGGTGCATGAGCAGTTCTTC
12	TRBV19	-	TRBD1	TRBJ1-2	CASTQGADGYTF	TGTGCCAGTACGCAGGGGGCGGATGGCTACACCTTC
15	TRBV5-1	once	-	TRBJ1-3	CARGAGLNSGNTIYF	TGCGCCAGGGGAGCGGGACTCAACTCTGGAAACACCATATATTTT
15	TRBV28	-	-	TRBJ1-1	CASNPLGRGGTEAFF	TGTGCCAGCAACCCCCTCGGTAGGGGTGGCACTGAAGCTTTCTTT
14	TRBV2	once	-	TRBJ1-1	CASSRGGDYTEAFF	TGTGCCAGCAGCCGAGGGGGGGATTACACTGAAGCTTTCTTT
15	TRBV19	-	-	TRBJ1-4	CASSILSALGEKLFF	TGTGCCAGTAGTATCCTCAGCGCATTGGGTGAAAAACTGTTTTTT
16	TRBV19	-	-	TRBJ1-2	CASSMRAGTMDFGYTF	TGTGCCAGTAGTATGAGGGCAGGGACTATGGACTTTGGCTACACCTTC
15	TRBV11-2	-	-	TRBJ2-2	CASSLAEVGTGELFF	TGTGCCAGCAGCTTAGCCGAGGTGGGCACCGGGGAGCTGTTTTTT
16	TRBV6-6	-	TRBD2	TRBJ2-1	CASTPLPSGGAYEQFF	TGTGCCAGTACCCCCCTCCCCAGCGGGGGGGCGTATGAGCAGTTCTTC
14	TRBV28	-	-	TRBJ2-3	CASSSSGGPDTQYF	TGTGCCAGCAGTTCCTCAGGGGGGCCGGATACGCAGTATTTT
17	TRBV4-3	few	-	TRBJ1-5	CASSQEAGPLSNQPQHF	TGCGCCAGCAGCCAAGAGGCAGGCCCCCTAAGCAATCAGCCCCAGCATTTT
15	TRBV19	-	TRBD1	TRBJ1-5	CASSIWTGPNQPQHF	TGTGCCAGTAGTATTTGGACAGGGCCAAATCAGCCCCAGCATTTT
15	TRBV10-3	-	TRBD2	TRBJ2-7	CAIRGAGGSSYEQYF	TGTGCCATCCGTGGAGCGGGAGGTTCCTCCTACGAGCAGTACTTC
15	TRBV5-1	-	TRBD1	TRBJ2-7	CASSPRWGQGTEQYF	TGCGCCAGCAGTCCTCGGTGGGGACAGGGGACCGAGCAGTACTTC
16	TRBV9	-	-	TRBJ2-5	CASSTGDSRGGETQYF	TGTGCCAGCAGCACCGGGGACAGCCGGGGAGGAGAGACCCAGTACTTC
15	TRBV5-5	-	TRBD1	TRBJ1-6	CASRPDRGRNSPLHF	TGTGCCAGCAGACCGGACAGGGGCCGGAATTCACCCCTCCACTTT
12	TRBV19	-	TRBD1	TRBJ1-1	CAAQGAWTEAFF	TGTGCCGCCCAGGGGGCGTGGACTGAAGCTTTCTTT
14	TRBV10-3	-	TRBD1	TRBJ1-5	CAISGGQFNQPQHF	TGTGCCATCAGTGGGGGACAGTTCAATCAGCCCCAGCATTTT
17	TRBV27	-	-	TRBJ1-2	CASSYRVTATPNYGYTF	TGTGCCAGCAGTTACCGCGTTACTGCTACCCCTAACTATGGCTACACCTTC
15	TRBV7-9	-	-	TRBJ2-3	CASSLGSGPTDTQYF	TGTGCCAGCAGCTTAGGAAGCGGCCCCACAGATACGCAGTATTTT
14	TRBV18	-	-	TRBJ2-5	CASSPPNEEETQYF	TGTGCCAGCTCACCACCGAACGAGGAAGAGACCCAGTACTTC
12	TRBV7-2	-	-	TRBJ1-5	CASGLGNQPQHF	TGTGCCAGCGGACTTGGCAATCAGCCCCAGCATTTT
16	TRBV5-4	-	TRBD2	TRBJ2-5	CASSWRTSGGQETQYF	TGTGCCAGCAGCTGGAGGACTAGCGGGGGCCAAGAGACCCAGTACTTC